Shown below are 8 T cell receptor beta chains from a single sample sequenced in a study of T-cell reconstitution after alpha-beta-depleted transplantation in children. A library of TCRbeta sequences, prepared with unique molecular identifiers, was generated. One entry per CDR3 protein results from TCRdb running MiXCR on the PCR reads. The sample lists approximately 500,000 distinct CDR3 sequences, roughly a tenth occurring once. The sequencing used PBMCs, collected before TCRalphabeta/CD19-depleted stem cell transplant. Receptor source: a child aged 2-15 years with inherited bone marrow failure, due to receive a stem cell transplant.

This clonotype showed up many times. J is TRBJ2-7 and V is TRBV27; weak D call: TRBD2 (6 bases). Germline values: CDR1 MNHEY, CDR2 SMNVEV (reference sequence). The V gene lost 10 bases and the J gene lost 3 bases, with 19 bases spanning the gap. The length of the CDR3 is 14 residues. CDR3 loop: CATKWASANYEQYF. DNA for the CDR3: TGTGCCACCAAGTGGGCTAGCGCGAACTACGAGCAGTACTTC.

This clonotype was recorded at least ten times. This rearrangement joins TRBV4-1 to TRBJ1-2, with 8 bases aligning to TRBD1. CDR1 and CDR2 (germline): MGHRA, YSYEKL. The V and J ends lost 5 bases and 8 bases, in that order; junction bases with no gene match: 16. The CDR3 runs to 16 residues. The CDR3 protein is CASSKKPGQGYYGYTF. CDR3 sequence (DNA): TGCGCCAGCAGCAAAAAGCCCGGACAGGGATATTACGGCTACACCTTC.

The chain carries TRBV7-9 and TRBJ2-1, with 8 bases identical to TRBD2. This CDR3 is built from 16 residues. V was pared by 1 base and J by 6 bases, with 8 bases of the junction left unmatched. Germline lookup yields CDR1 SEHNR and CDR2 FQNEAQ (reference sequence). The CDR3 bases are TGTGCCAGCAGCTTAGGAAGCGGGAGACCCTCCAATGAGCAGTTCTTC. It specifies CASSLGSGRPSNEQFF. The full variable domain, its missing parts supplied by reference TRBV7-9 and TRBJ2-1, is DTGVSQNPRHKITKRGQNVTFRCDPISEHNRLYWYRQTLGQGPEFLTYFQNEAQLEKSRLLSDRFSAERPKGSFSTLEIQRTEQGDSAMYLCASSLGSGRPSNEQFFGPGTRLTVL.

This clonotype was picked up many times. This chain connects TRBV6-2 or TRBV6-3 to TRBJ1-1; D gene uncertain. CDR1 MNHEY and CDR2 SVGEGT come from the germline V gene. Trimming took 2 bases from V and 3 from J, leaving 4 bases between them. The CDR3 runs 12 residues. Here the CDR3 reads CASSYGDTEAFF. The CDR3 DNA sequence: TGTGCCAGCAGTTACGGGGACACTGAAGCTTTCTTT.

Only a few counts were recorded for this clonotype. The chain is built from TRBV29-1 and TRBJ2-7; D remains ambiguous. The V gene's germline CDR1 is SQVTM and CDR2 ANQGSEA. This CDR3 comprises 13 residues. Deletions cut 1 base from V and 2 bases from J, with 9 bases between. CDR3 residues: CSVEAGDPYEQYF. CDR3 nucleotide sequence: TGCAGCGTTGAAGCGGGTGACCCCTACGAGCAGTACTTC.

This clonotype was found many times. V and J are TRBV28 and TRBJ2-7; D unresolved. The CDR3 is made up of 14 amino acids. Germline CDR1 MDHEN, CDR2 SYDVKM. V was shortened by 3 bases and J by 2 bases, with 11 bases between the two germline ends. CDR3 in amino acids: CASSFEVLTYEQYF. The CDR3 DNA reads TGTGCCAGCAGTTTCGAGGTGTTAACCTACGAGCAGTACTTC.

Many counts were recorded for this clonotype. V gene TRBV12-3 or TRBV12-4 combines with J gene TRBJ2-3; 10 bases fit TRBD2. This CDR3 has 13 residues. V dropped 10 bases and J dropped 1; count of bases not matched to a gene: 2. The CDR3 loop is CATGTSGTDTQYF. The CDR3 DNA reads as TGTGCCACCGGGACTAGCGGCACAGATACGCAGTATTTT.

This clonotype occurred many times. The chain joins TRBV9 to TRBJ2-1; perhaps TRBD2 as D (5 bases). V was trimmed by 2 bases and J by 2 bases, leaving 5 bases between them. Germline-derived CDR1 and CDR2 are SGDLS and YYNGEE. CDR3 length: 13 residues. As DNA, the CDR3 is TGTGCCAGCAGCGTCGGGACCTACAATGAGCAGTTCTTC. This translates into CASSVGTYNEQFF.